This TCR beta chain derives from a study of blood T cells in healthy people across ages. The CDR3 has 15 amino acids. Germline CDR1 and CDR2: SGHRS and YFSETQ. V was cut by 0 bases and J by 8 bases, with 15 bases left in between. This clonotype was detected ten times or more. The authors ran a second PCR of about 7 to 11 cycles using a sample-barcoded 5' primer and a J-beta primer mix. Any given sample supplied a minimum of 3 million CDR3-containing paired-end reads. TCRdb called the 5' RACE reads again in MiXCR, with one record for every CDR3 protein. The sample yields 540,000 or so distinct CDR3 sequences, 24% seen once. These same records also appear under a second study, on T cells of mothers and their children.

The specimen was blood. The gene calls are TRBV5-1 and TRBJ2-1; D may be TRBD2 (6 bases). The sequence derives from a boy younger than 18 in good health. This chain's CDR3 is CASSLAGAGMDEQFF. The CDR3 DNA reads as TGCGCCAGCAGCTTGGCCGGAGCGGGTATGGATGAGCAGTTCTTC. The whole variable domain, remainder taken from reference TRBV5-1 and TRBJ2-1, is KAGVTQTPRYLIKTRGQQVTLSCSPISGHRSVSWYQQTPGQGLQFLFEYFSETQRNKGNFPGRFSGRQFSNSRSEMNVSTLELGDSALYLCASSLAGAGMDEQFFGPGTRLTVL.